This passage covers 30 T cell receptor beta chains from one sample sequenced in a study of a mutant IDH1 vaccine in newly diagnosed glioma. These TCRs are of unknown antigen specificity. Measured with immunoSEQ multiplex PCR; TCRdb has only the in-frame clones, and not every one. Of some 38,000 clones listed, roughly 79% are singletons. Time point meaning: week 23, last vaccination. In the vaccine, a single dose held 300 ug of the mutant IDH1 20-mer peptide, along with topical imiquimod. The sequenced sample was PBMCs, obtained from a glioma patient whose treatment included an IDH1 peptide vaccine. The receptors were gathered from a man aged 35-49 years with glioma.

The gene calls are TRBV2 and TRBJ2-3, with 8 bases fitting TRBD2. This CDR3 is 15 amino acids long. CDR1 and CDR2 (germline): SNHLY, FYNNEI. Trimming took 3 bases from V and 7 from J; bases not matched to a gene: 9. Here the CDR3 DNA reads TGTGCCAGCAGTGAGGGACGGGGGGGCGAGAATACGCAGTATTTT. Translation: CASSEGRGGENTQYF.

This clone has just one count. The V call is TRBV10-3, the J call TRBJ1-2; weak D call: TRBD1 (5 bases). There are 15 residues in the CDR3. CDR1 is ENHRY, CDR2 SYGVKD, per germline. The V end was cut by 6 bases, the J end by 7 bases, with 21 bases between. CDR3 sequence (DNA): TGTGCCATCAGAACACTGAACGGGGCCGGGGGTGGCTACACCTTC. Its protein is CAIRTLNGAGGGYTF.

This clone was seen a single time. This sample also contains other DNA sequences that code for the same CDR3. The chain is built from TRBV6-5 and TRBJ2-5; 11 bases match TRBD2. The J segment lost 1 base and the V segment lost 5 bases, leaving 3 bases of the junction unmatched. CDR3 length equals 15 residues. Germline V gene lookup returns CDR1 MNHEY and CDR2 SVGAGI. The CDR3 is CASSPTSGTQETQYF. As DNA, the CDR3 is TGTGCCAGCAGTCCGACTAGCGGGACCCAAGAGACCCAGTACTTC.

The chain combines TRBV7-9 with TRBJ2-1; D is unclear. The CDR3 extends over 12 amino acids. The ends were cut back, 1 base at V and 9 bases at J, with 7 bases in the middle. Germline V gene lookup returns CDR1 SEHNR and CDR2 FQNEAQ (reference sequence). CDR3 amino acids: CASSLETGEQFF. Written as DNA, the CDR3 is TGTGCCAGCAGCTTAGAGACCGGTGAGCAGTTCTTC.

V and J are TRBV28 and TRBJ1-1; a weak D match, TRBD1 (6 bases). Germline V gives CDR1 MDHEN, CDR2 SYDVKM. CDR3 length: 14 amino acids. Trimming took 6 bases from V and 5 from J, leaving 16 bases between them. The CDR3 reads CASSLKQGRTEAFF. As DNA, the CDR3 is TGTGCCAGCAGCCTCAAACAGGGCCGGACTGAAGCTTTCTTT.

This rearrangement joins TRBV14 to TRBJ2-3, with TRBD1 identical over 11 bases. This CDR3 spans 16 amino acids. Germline V gene data show CDR1 as SGHDN and CDR2 as FVKESK. J gave up 4 bases and V 4 bases, and 7 bases lay outside the gene matches. The CDR3 region is CASSLWTGGVADTQYF. CDR3 sequence (DNA): TGTGCCAGCAGCCTTTGGACAGGGGGCGTCGCAGATACGCAGTATTTT.

V usage is TRBV9 and J usage is TRBJ2-3; TRBD1 aligns across 7 bases. V gave up 3 bases and J gave up 1 base; unmatched junction bases: 8. There are 16 residues in the CDR3. CDR1 and CDR2 (germline): SGDLS, YYNGEE. For the CDR3, the DNA is TGTGCCAGCAGCGCCAGACAGGGCCAGGGCACAGATACGCAGTATTTT. As protein: CASSARQGQGTDTQYF.

The V and J genes are TRBV7-2 and TRBJ1-6; D unclear. CDR1 and CDR2 (germline): SGHTA, FQGNSA. V was shortened by 5 bases and J by 6 bases, with 14 bases between the two germline ends. This CDR3 is 15 amino acids long. CDR3 DNA: TGTGCCAGCAGCCCAAACGGCAGGCTTAATTCACCCCTCCACTTT. This codes for CASSPNGRLNSPLHF.

This clone was seen only a few times. The CDR3 protein is CASSYAGNYTF. Written as DNA, the CDR3 is TGTGCCAGCAGTTACGCGGGGAACTACACCTTC. The gene calls are TRBV6-5 and TRBJ1-2; D gene uncertain. CDR3 length equals 11 residues. Trimming removed 2 bases from V and 10 bases from J, with 8 bases in between. CDR1 MNHEY and CDR2 SVGAGI come from the germline V gene.

The rearrangement joins TRBV19 to TRBJ2-1; D is unresolved. Germline-derived CDR1 and CDR2 are LNHDA and SQIVND (reference sequence). V was trimmed by 7 bases and J by 7 bases, leaving 17 bases between them. There are 14 residues in the CDR3. CDR3 sequence reads: CASTLRGQANEQFF. In DNA, the CDR3 is TGTGCCAGTACCCTAAGAGGCCAGGCAAATGAGCAGTTCTTC.

This clone was counted between two and nine times. The chain links TRBV4-2 to TRBJ2-1; a weak D match, TRBD1 (6 bases). In germline, CDR1 is LGHNA, CDR2 YNFKEQ. V gave up 5 bases and J gave up 13 bases, with 21 bases separating them. The CDR3 has 14 residues. The CDR3 bases are TGTGCCAGCAGCGCGAACAGGGAGCCCCCAATTCAGTTCTTC. This gives the protein CASSANREPPIQFF.

The chain links TRBV9 to TRBJ1-4; D is possibly TRBD1 (5 bases). The length of the CDR3 is 15 residues. Germline values: CDR1 SGDLS, CDR2 YYNGEE. V dropped 3 bases and J dropped 0 bases, with 9 bases sitting between them. The CDR3 reads CASSASGTTNEKLFF. The CDR3 DNA sequence: TGTGCCAGCAGCGCTTCAGGGACAACTAATGAAAAACTGTTTTTT.

The rearrangement links TRBV28 to TRBJ2-7; D may be TRBD1 (6 bases). There are 14 residues in the CDR3. V was pared by 3 bases and J by 0 bases, with 9 bases between. CDR1 is MDHEN, CDR2 SYDVKM, per germline. The CDR3 reads CASSFGTRSYEQYF. CDR3 sequence (DNA): TGTGCCAGCAGTTTTGGGACACGCTCCTACGAGCAGTACTTC.

The rearrangement joins TRBV6-1 to TRBJ2-3; TRBD2 aligns across 9 bases. The CDR3 length is 14 residues. Looked up from germline, CDR1 is MNHNS and CDR2 is SASEGT. With V trimmed by 7 bases and J by 2 bases, 4 bases remained unmatched. The CDR3 is CASKRGDHTDTQYF. The CDR3 DNA is TGTGCCAGCAAGCGGGGGGACCACACAGATACGCAGTATTTT.

V is TRBV7-2 and J is TRBJ2-7; TRBD2 agrees at 7 bases. The junction had 9 bases not matched to a gene; V was cut back by 4 bases and J by 9 bases. The CDR3 runs to 13 residues. The germline gives CDR1 SGHTA, CDR2 FQGNSA. The CDR3 here is CASSYRTREGQYF. CDR3 nucleotide sequence: TGTGCCAGCAGCTACCGGACTAGAGAAGGGCAGTACTTC.

The chain couples TRBV5-1 to TRBJ2-1; D possibly corresponds to TRBD2 (6 bases). V lost 4 bases to trimming and J lost 6 bases, with 17 bases between them. Germline-derived CDR1 and CDR2 are SGHRS and YFSETQ. The CDR3 consists of 15 residues. CDR3 sequence reads: CASSLGGDWVNEQFF. DNA of the CDR3: TGCGCCAGCAGCCTGGGGGGTGACTGGGTCAATGAGCAGTTCTTC.

The chain combines TRBV19 with TRBJ2-3, with D perhaps TRBD1 (6 bases). Germline V CDR1 and CDR2: LNHDA, SQIVND (reference sequence). There are 13 residues in the CDR3. The V end was cut by 10 bases, the J end by 4 bases, with 15 bases between. The CDR3 DNA sequence: TGTGCCAACCTTAGAACAGGGCCAGATACGCAGTATTTT. It specifies CANLRTGPDTQYF.

V gene TRBV5-4 combines with J gene TRBJ2-5; D perhaps matches TRBD2 (7 bases). The CDR3 consists of 15 residues. The V gene lost 1 base and the J gene lost 3 bases, with 13 bases spanning the gap. From germline, CDR1 is SGHNT and CDR2 YYREEE (reference sequence). The CDR3 nucleotides are TGTGCCAGCAGCTTGTCAGGGGCGGGAGAAGAGACCCAGTACTTC. The encoded protein is CASSLSGAGEETQYF.

This sequence joins TRBV15 and TRBJ1-2, with TRBD1 identical over 8 bases. The CDR3 totals 15 residues. V dropped 0 bases and J dropped 8; count of bases not matched to a gene: 8. CDR1 and CDR2 from the germline V gene are LNHNV and YYDKDF (reference sequence). CDR3 sequence: CATSRDGSRDRGYTF. The CDR3 DNA reads TGTGCCACCAGCAGAGATGGATCGAGGGACAGGGGCTACACCTTC. The full variable domain, rest sourced from reference TRBV15 and TRBJ1-2, is DAMVIQNPRYQVTQFGKPVTLSCSQTLNHNVMYWYQQKSSQAPKLLFHYYDKDFNNEADTPDNFQSRRPNTSFCFLDIRSPGLGDTAMYLCATSRDGSRDRGYTFGSGTRLTVV.

The V gene is TRBV7-2, the J gene TRBJ2-7; D is undetermined. CDR1 is SGHTA and CDR2 is FQGNSA in the germline V gene. The CDR3 runs to 12 residues. The ends were cut back, 5 bases at V and 3 bases at J, with 8 bases in the middle. In DNA, the CDR3 is TGTGCCAGCAGCAATGGGCACTACGAGCAGTACTTC. Protein: CASSNGHYEQYF. Using reference TRBV7-2 and TRBJ2-7 for the parts outside the CDR3, the full variable domain is GAGVSQSPSNKVTEKGKDVELRCDPISGHTALYWYRQSLGQGLEFLIYFQGNSAPDKSGLPSDRFSAERTGGSVSTLTIQRTQQEDSAVYLCASSNGHYEQYFGPGTRLTVT.

The V gene is TRBV19, the J gene TRBJ2-1; a weak D match, TRBD1 (5 bases). Germline lookup yields CDR1 LNHDA and CDR2 SQIVND (reference sequence). Trimming removed 5 bases from V and 5 bases from J, with 19 bases in between. The CDR3 runs to 16 residues. The CDR3, as DNA: TGTGCCAGTAGTGCCCCAGGGAACCGGGCACACAATGAGCAGTTCTTC. It encodes CASSAPGNRAHNEQFF.

The V call is TRBV5-4, the J call TRBJ2-5; the D call may be TRBD1 or TRBD2 (6 bases each). CDR1 is SGHNT and CDR2 is YYREEE in the germline V gene (reference sequence). Trimming pared 4 bases from V and 2 bases from J, leaving 21 bases between. This CDR3 contains 17 residues. The CDR3 nucleotides are TGTGCCAGCAGCGGGTATCTCATCGGGGGCGGTCAAGAGACCCAGTACTTC. Translating gives CASSGYLIGGGQETQYF. Full variable domain (missing parts from reference TRBV5-4 and TRBJ2-5): ETGVTQSPTHLIKTRGQQVTLRCSSQSGHNTVSWYQQALGQGPQFIFQYYREEENGRGNFPPRFSGLQFPNYSSELNVNALELDDSALYLCASSGYLIGGGQETQYFGPGTRLLVL.

DNA for the CDR3: TGTGCCAGCAGTGACCCAGAACCCTACGAGCAGTACTTC. This sequence encodes CASSDPEPYEQYF. The chain is built from TRBV6-5 and TRBJ2-7; D is unclear. Between the trimmed V and J ends, which lost 5 bases and 2 bases, there was a span of 10 bases. The CDR3 spans 13 residues. Germline V gives CDR1 MNHEY, CDR2 SVGAGI.

This clone was found a few times. The chain is built from TRBV2 and TRBJ1-1; D remains ambiguous. The CDR3 runs 15 residues. V lost 6 bases to trimming and J lost 0 bases, with 14 bases between them. Germline assignment: CDR1 SNHLY and CDR2 FYNNEI. CDR3 protein: CASRKDVQLNTEAFF. CDR3 nucleotide sequence: TGTGCCAGCAGGAAAGACGTACAGTTGAACACTGAAGCTTTCTTT.

The chain has TRBV6-4 and TRBJ1-5; TRBD1 matches 9 bases. V shed 6 bases, J shed 2 bases, and the junction held 5 bases outside the gene matches. The CDR3 extends over 15 amino acids. Germline V gene lookup returns CDR1 MRHNA and CDR2 SNTAGT. In nucleotides, the CDR3 is TGTGCCAGCAGCGAGACAGGGGGAGGCAATCAGCCCCAGCATTTT. It is translated as CASSETGGGNQPQHF.

This clone was counted once. The CDR3 reads CASSRWTLSGANVLTF. CDR3 in DNA: TGTGCCAGCAGTCGGTGGACCCTCTCTGGGGCCAACGTCCTGACTTTC. The chain links TRBV5-4 to TRBJ2-6; D unresolved. The CDR3 runs 16 residues. Trimming cost V 5 bases and J 0 bases, with 12 bases left between them. The germline CDR1 and CDR2 sequences are SGHNT and YYREEE (reference sequence).

This clone has only a few counts. This chain links TRBV19 with TRBJ2-6, with TRBD1 matching 7 bases. V lost 4 bases and J lost 0; bases outside the gene matches: 3. Germline CDR1 LNHDA, CDR2 SQIVND (reference sequence). The CDR3 is made up of 16 amino acids. The DNA of the CDR3 is TGTGCCAGTAGTACCTCAGGGGGCTCTGGGGCCAACGTCCTGACTTTC. It yields the protein CASSTSGGSGANVLTF.

The chain is built from TRBV29-1 and TRBJ1-5; tentatively, D is TRBD1 (6 bases). Trimming pared 3 bases from V and 9 bases from J, leaving 15 bases between. Germline V gives CDR1 SQVTM, CDR2 ANQGSEA. The CDR3 runs to 13 residues. CDR3: CSVETPEGGPQHF. CDR3 DNA sequence: TGCAGCGTTGAGACACCGGAAGGGGGGCCCCAGCATTTT.

This clone was observed a single time. The J gene is TRBJ2-6, the V gene TRBV11-2; no reliable D call. V was trimmed by 6 bases and J by 2 bases, leaving 5 bases between them. This CDR3 spans 13 amino acids. Germline lookup yields CDR1 SGHAT and CDR2 FQNNGV. DNA of the CDR3: TGTGCCAGCAGACGACCTGGGGCCAACGTCCTGACTTTC. Translating gives CASRRPGANVLTF.

This chain uses TRBV5-1 with TRBJ2-5; D possibly corresponds to TRBD2 (6 bases). From germline, CDR1 is SGHRS and CDR2 YFSETQ. This CDR3 has 15 residues. The V end lost 5 bases, the J end lost 4 bases, and 18 bases lay between the germline ends. CDR3 sequence (DNA): TGCGCCAGCAGGGAAACTGGGGGGACGGGAGAGACCCAGTACTTC. This encodes CASRETGGTGETQYF. Combining the CDR3 with reference TRBV5-1 and TRBJ2-5 gives the whole variable domain KAGVTQTPRYLIKTRGQQVTLSCSPISGHRSVSWYQQTPGQGLQFLFEYFSETQRNKGNFPGRFSGRQFSNSRSEMNVSTLELGDSALYLCASRETGGTGETQYFGPGTRLLVL.